Listed here are 13 T cell receptor beta chains from one sample, sequenced in a study of T-cell reconstitution after alpha-beta-depleted transplantation in children. Preparation of the TCRbeta library was carried out with unique molecular identifiers. TCRdb ran MiXCR on the PCR reads and lists one entry per CDR3 protein. The sample holds 580,000 or so distinct CDR3 sequences, about 21% seen once. Sample: PBMCs, mostly from graft donor cells, taken 360 days after TCRalphabeta/CD19-depleted stem cell transplant. The source is a boy under two years old who had a stem cell transplant for acute myeloid leukemia, so the T cells may come from the graft donor.

The chain recombines TRBV11-2 with TRBJ2-7; 7 bases are shared with TRBD1. This CDR3 contains 14 residues. The V gene end was trimmed by 4 bases and the J gene end by 7 bases; junction bases not matched to a gene: 10. In germline, CDR1 is SGHAT, CDR2 FQNNGV. The CDR3 DNA follows: TGTGCCAGCAGCTCGCCGACAGGGCTGGGGGAGCAGTACTTC. Encoded protein: CASSSPTGLGEQYF. Combining the CDR3 with reference TRBV11-2 and TRBJ2-7 gives the whole variable domain EAGVAQSPRYKIIEKRQSVAFWCNPISGHATLYWYQQILGQGPKLLIQFQNNGVVDDSQLPKDRFSAERLKGVDSTLKIQPAKLEDSAVYLCASSSPTGLGEQYFGPGTRLTVT.

There are many counts of this clonotype. The chain combines TRBV28 with TRBJ2-5, with D perhaps matching TRBD2 (6 bases). This CDR3 is built from 14 residues. V lost 5 bases to trimming and J lost 0 bases, with 10 bases between them. Germline-derived CDR1 and CDR2 are MDHEN and SYDVKM. This CDR3 is CASSPAGHQETQYF. CDR3 bases: TGTGCCAGCAGTCCGGCGGGGCACCAAGAGACCCAGTACTTC.

The rearrangement joins TRBV7-2 to TRBJ2-1, with D tentatively TRBD1 (7 bases). This CDR3 has 13 residues. Germline-derived CDR1 and CDR2 are SGHTA and FQGNSA. Trimming pared 4 bases from V and 7 bases from J, leaving 11 bases between. The CDR3 nucleotides read TGTGCCAGCAGCTCGACAGGGAGGAATGAGCAGTTCTTC. Amino acids: CASSSTGRNEQFF.

The chain couples TRBV12-3 or TRBV12-4 to TRBJ2-1; D is unresolved. Trimming pared 5 bases from V and 0 bases from J, leaving 11 bases between. The CDR3 is made up of 15 amino acids. Written as DNA, the CDR3 is TGTGCCAGCAGTCACCCGGGTTTCTCCTACAATGAGCAGTTCTTC. Translating gives CASSHPGFSYNEQFF.

The V gene is TRBV12-5, the J gene TRBJ2-1; possible D gene TRBD1, 6 bases. The germline V gene has CDR1 LGHNT and CDR2 FRNRAP. The germline V and J ends were trimmed by 0 bases and 0 bases, with 12 bases remaining between them. The CDR3 runs 17 residues. The CDR3 here is CASGLVLQDSSYNEQFF. The CDR3 DNA sequence: TGTGCTAGTGGTTTGGTACTGCAGGACAGCTCCTACAATGAGCAGTTCTTC. Drawing the rest from reference TRBV12-5 and TRBJ2-1, the complete variable domain is DARVTQTPRHKVTEMGQEVTMRCQPILGHNTVFWYRQTMMQGLELLAYFRNRAPLDDSGMPKDRFSAEMPDATLATLKIQPSEPRDSAVYFCASGLVLQDSSYNEQFFGPGTRLTVL.

This chain connects TRBV7-2 to TRBJ2-3, with a tentative D call TRBD1 (6 bases). V lost 4 bases and J 3 bases, leaving 14 bases between the germline ends. The CDR3 has 15 amino acids. Per germline, CDR1 SGHTA and CDR2 FQGNSA. CDR3 nucleotide sequence: TGTGCCAGCAGCTCCCTCAGGGGTATGACAGATACGCAGTATTTT. This gives the protein CASSSLRGMTDTQYF.

V is TRBV28 and J is TRBJ1-5, with 8 bases identical to TRBD1. CDR3 size: 16 residues. The germline V gene has CDR1 MDHEN and CDR2 SYDVKM. The J segment lost 0 bases and the V segment lost 7 bases, leaving 8 bases of the junction unmatched. CDR3 amino acids: CASTGTGIYSNQPQHF. CDR3 DNA sequence: TGTGCCAGCACGGGGACAGGCATCTATAGCAATCAGCCCCAGCATTTT.

This clonotype has ten or more counts. Relative to the germline gene, one junction end is altered; a read error may explain this. This chain links TRBV7-9 with TRBJ2-5; TRBD1 or TRBD2 may be the D gene (5 bases each). The CDR3 runs to 12 residues. Per the germline V gene, CDR1 is SEHNR and CDR2 is FQNEAQ (reference sequence). The CDR3 protein is CASSLAGETQYF. CDR3 coding DNA: TGTGCCAGCAGCCTAGCAGGGGAGACCCAGTACTTC.

This clonotype came up many times. The chain links TRBV28 to TRBJ2-7; 9 nucleotides agree with TRBD1. The V gene end was trimmed by 5 bases and the J gene end by 3 bases; junction bases not matched to a gene: 2. The CDR3 sequence is 13 residues long. Germline CDR1 is MDHEN and CDR2 is SYDVKM. The DNA for the CDR3 is TGTGCCAGCAGTAGACAGGGGGGCTACGAGCAGTACGTC. It codes for CASSRQGGYEQYV.

This clonotype has only a few counts. This chain links TRBV7-2 with TRBJ1-1, with D possibly being TRBD1 (6 bases). The CDR3 has 13 residues. The germline V and J ends were trimmed by 1 base and 5 bases, with 8 bases remaining between them. Germline lookup yields CDR1 SGHTA and CDR2 FQGNSA. DNA of the CDR3: TGTGCCAGCAGCTTAGTCGGGACAACTGAAGCTTTCTTT. As protein: CASSLVGTTEAFF.

The J gene is TRBJ2-1, the V gene TRBV12-5, with 9 bases matching TRBD2. V shed 10 bases and J 2 bases; nucleotides not matched to a gene: 24. CDR3 length: 20 amino acids. In germline, CDR1 is LGHNT, CDR2 FRNRAP. The CDR3 sequence is CANPLLIAGEIPTAYNEQFF. The CDR3 DNA reads as TGTGCTAATCCCCTCTTAATAGCGGGGGAGATCCCCACAGCCTACAATGAGCAGTTCTTC.

In its sample, this clonotype was seen a few times. This chain links TRBV20-1 with TRBJ1-2; D perhaps matches TRBD1 (5 bases). Per germline, CDR1 DFQATT and CDR2 SNEGSKA (reference sequence). The CDR3 is made up of 13 amino acids. The V end lost 0 bases, the J end lost 5 bases, and 10 bases lay between the germline ends. This CDR3 reads CSARDGDLYGYTF. DNA for the CDR3: TGCAGTGCTAGAGATGGGGACCTATATGGCTACACCTTC.

This clonotype appeared a few times. This chain links TRBV6-6 with TRBJ2-3; 10 nucleotides match TRBD1. In germline, CDR1 is MNHNY, CDR2 SVGAGI (reference sequence). This CDR3 has 13 residues. Germline trimming cut 9 bases from V and 2 bases from J; bases unmatched to any gene: 2. The CDR3 coding sequence is TGTGCCAGTGGGACAGGGGCCACAGATACGCAGTATTTT. Translating gives CASGTGATDTQYF.